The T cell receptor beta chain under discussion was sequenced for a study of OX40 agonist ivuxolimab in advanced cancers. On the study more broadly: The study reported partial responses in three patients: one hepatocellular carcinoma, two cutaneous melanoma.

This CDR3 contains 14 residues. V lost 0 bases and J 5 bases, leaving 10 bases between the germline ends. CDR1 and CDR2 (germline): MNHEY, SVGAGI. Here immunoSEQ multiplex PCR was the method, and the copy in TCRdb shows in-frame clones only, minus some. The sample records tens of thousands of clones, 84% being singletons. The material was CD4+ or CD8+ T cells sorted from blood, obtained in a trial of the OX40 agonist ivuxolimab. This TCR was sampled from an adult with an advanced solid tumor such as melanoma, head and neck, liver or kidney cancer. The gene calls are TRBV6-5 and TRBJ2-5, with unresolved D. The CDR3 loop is CASSYSIQRETQYF. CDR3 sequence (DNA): TGTGCCAGCAGTTACTCGATTCAGAGGGAGACCCAGTACTTC.